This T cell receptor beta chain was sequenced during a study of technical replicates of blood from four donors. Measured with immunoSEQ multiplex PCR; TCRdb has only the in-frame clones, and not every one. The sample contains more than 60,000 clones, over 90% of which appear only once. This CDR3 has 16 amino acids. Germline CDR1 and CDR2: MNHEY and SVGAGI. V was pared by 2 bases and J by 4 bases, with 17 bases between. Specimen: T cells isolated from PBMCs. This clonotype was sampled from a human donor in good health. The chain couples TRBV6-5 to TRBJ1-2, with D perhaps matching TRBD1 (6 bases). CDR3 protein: CASSYEGEGRGYGYTF. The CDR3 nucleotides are TGTGCCAGCAGTTACGAGGGGGAGGGGCGCGGCTATGGCTACACCTTC.